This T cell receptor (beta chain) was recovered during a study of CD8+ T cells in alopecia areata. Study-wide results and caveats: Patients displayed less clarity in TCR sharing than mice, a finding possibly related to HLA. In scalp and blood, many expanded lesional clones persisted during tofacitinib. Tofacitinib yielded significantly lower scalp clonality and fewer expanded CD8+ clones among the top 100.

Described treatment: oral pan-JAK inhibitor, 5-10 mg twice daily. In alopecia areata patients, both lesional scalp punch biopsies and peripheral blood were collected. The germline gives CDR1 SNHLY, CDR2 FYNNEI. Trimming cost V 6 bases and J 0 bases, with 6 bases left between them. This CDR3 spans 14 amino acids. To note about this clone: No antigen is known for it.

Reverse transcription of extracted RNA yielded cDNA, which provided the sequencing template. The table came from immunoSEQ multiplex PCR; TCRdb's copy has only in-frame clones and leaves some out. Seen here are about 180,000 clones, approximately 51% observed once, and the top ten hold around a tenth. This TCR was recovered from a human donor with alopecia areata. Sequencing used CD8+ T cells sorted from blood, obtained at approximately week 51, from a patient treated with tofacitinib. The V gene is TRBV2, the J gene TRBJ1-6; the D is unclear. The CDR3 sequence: CASSLSSYNSPLHF. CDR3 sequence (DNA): TGTGCCAGCAGCCTCAGCTCCTATAATTCACCCCTCCACTTT.